The 16 T cell receptor beta chains presented below share a single source sample, sequenced in a study of T cell responses to AZD1222 COVID-19 vaccine. Here immunoSEQ multiplex PCR was the method, and the copy in TCRdb shows in-frame clones only, minus some. The top ten clones hold under 2% of a sample with some 140,000 clones, approximately 91% of them seen once. The sequenced sample was peripheral blood, obtained 28 days after the second AZD1222 dose. These receptors originate from an adult who received the AZD1222 COVID-19 vaccine.

This sequence joins TRBV11-3 and TRBJ1-1, with TRBD1 as a possible D gene (5 bases). The CDR3 consists of 13 residues. The ends were cut back, 11 bases at V and 8 bases at J, with 21 bases in the middle. Germline V CDR1 and CDR2: SGHNT, YENEEA. The CDR3 loop reads CAVGEKSKTEAFF. Here the CDR3 DNA reads TGTGCCGTAGGGGAGAAGAGCAAAACCGAAGCTTTCTTT.

The chain links TRBV4-2 to TRBJ2-2; 13 positions agree with TRBD2. CDR1 is LGHNA, CDR2 YNFKEQ, per germline. V lost 1 base, J lost 5 bases, and 1 base stayed unmatched. The CDR3 totals 16 residues. The DNA of the CDR3 is TGTGCCAGCAGCCAAGGACTAGCGGGGGGTACCGGGGAGCTGTTTTTT. It yields the protein CASSQGLAGGTGELFF.

This clone has just one count. This chain uses TRBV7-2 with TRBJ2-1; a weak D match, TRBD2 (6 bases). Germline V CDR1 and CDR2: SGHTA, FQGNSA. V gave up 6 bases and J gave up 0 bases, with 12 bases separating them. This CDR3 contains 15 residues. As DNA, the CDR3 is TGTGCCAGCAGGGCTAGCGTGAGCTCCTACAATGAGCAGTTCTTC. This codes for CASRASVSSYNEQFF.

The V call is TRBV2, the J call TRBJ1-1, with 7 bases lining up with TRBD1. This CDR3 has 14 amino acids. Looked up from germline, CDR1 is SNHLY and CDR2 is FYNNEI. Losses at the gene ends were 6 bases for V and 0 bases for J; bases not matched to a gene: 4. The CDR3 protein is CASRPTGVNTEAFF. The DNA for the CDR3 is TGTGCCAGCAGACCCACAGGGGTGAACACTGAAGCTTTCTTT.

The genes are TRBV13 and TRBJ1-2, with 9 bases that match TRBD1. Germline values: CDR1 PRHDT, CDR2 FYEKMQ (reference sequence). V was pared by 4 bases and J by 7 bases, with 13 bases of the junction left unmatched. CDR3 length: 16 residues. For the CDR3, the DNA is TGTGCCAGCAGCTACGGGACAGGGACCTCTCGGCTTGGCTACACCTTC. The encoded protein is CASSYGTGTSRLGYTF.

This clone was recorded only once. The chain recombines TRBV7-9 with TRBJ1-2, with 8 nucleotides matching TRBD1. The CDR3 covers 12 residues. Germline CDR1 and CDR2: SEHNR and FQNEAQ (reference sequence). V dropped 9 bases and J dropped 2; count of bases not matched to a gene: 2. The CDR3 sequence is CASGQGNYGYTF. The CDR3 DNA sequence: TGTGCCAGTGGACAGGGCAACTATGGCTACACCTTC. The variable domain in full, with the rest retrieved from reference TRBV7-9 and TRBJ1-2, is DTGVSQNPRHKITKRGQNVTFRCDPISEHNRLYWYRQTLGQGPEFLTYFQNEAQLEKSRLLSDRFSAERPKGSFSTLEIQRTEQGDSAMYLCASGQGNYGYTFGSGTRLTVV.

The J gene is TRBJ2-3, the V gene TRBV29-1, with a weak D call TRBD1 (6 bases). Germline CDR1 reads SQVTM; CDR2 reads ANQGSEA. V was cut by 7 bases and J by 1 base, with 15 bases left in between. CDR3 size: 14 residues. The DNA for the CDR3 is TGCAGCGCCGAGAGGGGGATCGGCACAGATACGCAGTATTTT. Protein: CSAERGIGTDTQYF.

V usage is TRBV20-1 and J usage is TRBJ2-5; D not certain. The CDR3 consists of 10 residues. The germline CDR1 and CDR2 sequences are DFQATT and SNEGSKA (reference sequence). Trimming left V 4 bases short and J 1 base short, with 1 base between. This CDR3 is CSATQETQYF. The CDR3 DNA reads TGCAGTGCTACCCAAGAGACCCAGTACTTC.

This clone has a handful of counts. This rearrangement joins TRBV18 to TRBJ2-7; D possibly uses TRBD1 or TRBD2 (5 bases each). The CDR3 is made up of 14 amino acids. From germline, CDR1 is KGHSH and CDR2 LQKENI. V was trimmed by 1 base and J by 2 bases, leaving 9 bases between them. CDR3 in amino acids: CASSPRQGAYEQYF. CDR3 DNA: TGTGCCAGCTCACCACGGCAGGGAGCCTACGAGCAGTACTTC.

This chain connects TRBV5-1 to TRBJ2-7, with D tentatively TRBD1 (6 bases). This CDR3 spans 16 amino acids. The V end lost 4 bases, the J end lost 4 bases, and 21 bases lay between the germline ends. Per germline, CDR1 SGHRS and CDR2 YFSETQ. The CDR3 is CASSLYSWQGPYEQYF. The CDR3 DNA reads TGCGCCAGCAGCCTCTATTCGTGGCAGGGGCCTTACGAGCAGTACTTC.

The chain joins TRBV5-1 to TRBJ2-3; tentatively, D is TRBD2 (6 bases). The CDR3 has 15 amino acids. Germline values: CDR1 SGHRS, CDR2 YFSETQ. V was pared by 3 bases and J by 0 bases, with 11 bases between. CDR3 region: CASSWGGTSTDTQYF. The CDR3 nucleotides read TGCGCCAGCAGCTGGGGAGGCACTAGCACAGATACGCAGTATTTT.

The CDR3 is CAYRKEAGELFF. As DNA, the CDR3 is TGTGCCTATCGGAAGGAAGCCGGGGAGCTGTTTTTT. V usage is TRBV30 and J usage is TRBJ2-2; D remains unclear. This CDR3 has 12 amino acids. Looked up from germline, CDR1 is GTSNPN and CDR2 is SVGIG (reference sequence). Trimming took 7 bases from V and 6 from J, leaving 12 bases between them.

This chain connects TRBV6-5 to TRBJ1-2, with TRBD1 matching over 10 bases. This CDR3 is 14 amino acids long. Germline V gives CDR1 MNHEY, CDR2 SVGAGI. Trimming at V came to 2 bases and at J to 4 bases, leaving 1 base not matched to a gene. CDR3 region: CASSYRDRGYGYTF. Written as DNA, the CDR3 is TGTGCCAGCAGTTACCGGGACAGGGGCTATGGCTACACCTTC.

The chain recombines TRBV24-1 with TRBJ1-4, with D unresolved. Trimming removed 5 bases from V and 3 bases from J, with 9 bases in between. The germline V gene encodes CDR1 KGHDR and CDR2 SFDVKD. There are 14 residues in the CDR3. CDR3 DNA sequence: TGTGCCACCAGTGTTCAGGACTCTAATGAAAAACTGTTTTTT. Translated, it gives CATSVQDSNEKLFF.

The chain recombines TRBV6-6 with TRBJ2-1; D may match TRBD1 or TRBD2 (5 bases each). V gave up 11 bases and J gave up 5 bases, with 16 bases separating them. The length of the CDR3 is 13 residues. The germline CDR1 and CDR2 sequences are MNHNY and SVGAGI (reference sequence). Here the CDR3 reads CAGRGLADNEQFF. The CDR3, as DNA: TGTGCCGGTCGGGGCCTAGCAGACAATGAGCAGTTCTTC.

This clone was detected only once. This sequence joins TRBV5-1 and TRBJ2-5, with TRBD2 identical over 7 bases. The CDR3 runs to 15 residues. J was trimmed by 5 bases and V by 3 bases; bases with no gene match: 10. Germline V gives CDR1 SGHRS, CDR2 YFSETQ. CDR3 DNA sequence: TGCGCCAGCAGCTCGGGGGGAGGGGCGCGGGAGACCCAGTACTTC. Translated, it gives CASSSGGGARETQYF.